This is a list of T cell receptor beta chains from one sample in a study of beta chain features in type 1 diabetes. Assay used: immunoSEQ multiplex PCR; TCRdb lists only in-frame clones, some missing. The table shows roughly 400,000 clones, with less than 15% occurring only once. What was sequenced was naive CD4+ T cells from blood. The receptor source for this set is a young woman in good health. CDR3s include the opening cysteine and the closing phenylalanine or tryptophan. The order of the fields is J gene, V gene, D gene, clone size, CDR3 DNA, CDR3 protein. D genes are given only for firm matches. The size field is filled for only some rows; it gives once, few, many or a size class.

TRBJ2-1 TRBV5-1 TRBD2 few TGCGCCAGCAGCTTGGAGGCGGGAGGCCCCTACAATGAGCAGTTCTTC CASSLEAGGPYNEQFF
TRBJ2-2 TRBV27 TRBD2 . TGTGCCAGCAGTTTATCATGGCTAGCGGGAGGAAACACCGGGGAGCTGTTTTTT CASSLSWLAGGNTGELFF
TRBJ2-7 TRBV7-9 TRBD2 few TGTGCCAGCAGCTTAAGACTAGCGGGAACCTACGAGCAGTACTTC CASSLRLAGTYEQYF
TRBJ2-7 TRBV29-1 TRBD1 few TGCAGCGGCGGACAGGAGGCTTTACACGAGCAGTACTTC CSGGQEALHEQYF
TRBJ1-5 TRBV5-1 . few TGCGCCAGCAGCTGGACCCCAGGGAGCAATCAGCCCCAGCATTTT CASSWTPGSNQPQHF
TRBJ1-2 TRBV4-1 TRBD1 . TGCGCCAGCAGCCAAGAAAGGATGGGGACAGCACCCTATGGCTACACCTTC CASSQERMGTAPYGYTF
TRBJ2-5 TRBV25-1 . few TGTGCCAGCAGTGAATCGTATGGGGGGTACCAAGAGACCCAGTACTTC CASSESYGGYQETQYF
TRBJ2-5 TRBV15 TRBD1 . TGTGCCACCAGCAGAGACAGGGGGCTGGGAGAGACCCAGTACTTC CATSRDRGLGETQYF
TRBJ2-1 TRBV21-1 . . TGTGCCAGCAGCATACAGGGGGCTTTTGGTGAGCAGTTCTTC CASSIQGAFGEQFF
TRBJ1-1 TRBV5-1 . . TGCGCCAGCAGCTTGATCGGGACTGAAGCTTTCTTT CASSLIGTEAFF
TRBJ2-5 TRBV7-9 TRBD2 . TGTGCCAGCAGCTTCGACCTAGCGGCTGAGACCCAGTACTTC CASSFDLAAETQYF
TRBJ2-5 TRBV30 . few TGTGCCTGGAGTGTGTCGGGGACCCAGTACTTC CAWSVSGTQYF
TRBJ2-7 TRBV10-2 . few TGCGCCAGCAGTGAGTTGGGGGCCGGGCGGTACTTC CASSELGAGRYF
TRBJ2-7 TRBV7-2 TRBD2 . TGTGCCAGCAGCTTCCCACCTAGCGGGAGCTACGAGCAGTACTTC CASSFPPSGSYEQYF
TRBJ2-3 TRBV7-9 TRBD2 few TGTGCCTACGGCGGGGGAGGGCCGACAGATACGCAGTATTTT CAYGGGGPTDTQYF
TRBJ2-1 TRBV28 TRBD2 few TGTGCCAGCAGCCCCGGGACTAGCGGGAGCAATGAGCAGTTCTTC CASSPGTSGSNEQFF